The 3 T cell receptor beta chains below were found in one sample sequenced in a study of a mutant IDH1 vaccine in newly diagnosed glioma (dated by TCRdb to about 2021). The library was produced with the immunoSEQ multiplex PCR assay. TCRdb mirrors the immuneACCESS table, restricted to in-frame sequences. Some clones are absent from its copies; in checked studies, under half trace to an unresolved V gene, and the reason for the others is unknown. The sample data list about 130,000 clones, and around three quarters of these were observed just once. The ten biggest clones cover about 5.5% of the sample. Which antigens these TCRs recognize remains unknown. What this sample's time point label stands for: week 11, during vaccination. A 20-mer mutant IDH1 peptide at 300 micrograms in Montanide made up each vaccine dose, which was injected subcutaneously together with topical imiquimod. The source material was PBMCs, sampled from a glioma patient whose treatment included an IDH1 peptide vaccine. Receptors originate from a man aged 35 to 55 with glioma.

This clone came up a few times. This chain links TRBV10-3 with TRBJ1-1, with D hard to call. The CDR3 sequence is 11 residues long. Germline CDR1 is ENHRY and CDR2 is SYGVKD. Deletions cut 8 bases from V and 3 bases from J, with 7 bases between. The CDR3 sequence is CAIQEDTEAFF. Written as DNA, the CDR3 is TGTGCCATCCAAGAGGACACTGAAGCTTTCTTT.

The chain carries TRBV2 and TRBJ2-1; TRBD2 matches 12 bases. Germline CDR1 is SNHLY and CDR2 is FYNNEI. The CDR3 spans 15 residues. Germline trimming cut 6 bases from V and 8 bases from J; bases unmatched to any gene: 8. The CDR3 bases are TGTGCCAGCAGGCCCGGACTAGCGGGATTTGATGAGCAGTTCTTC. Protein: CASRPGLAGFDEQFF.

The rearrangement links TRBV9 to TRBJ1-2, with D possibly being TRBD1 (6 bases). Per the germline V gene, CDR1 is SGDLS and CDR2 is YYNGEE. The CDR3 is 14 amino acids. V gave up 0 bases and J gave up 1 base, with 7 bases separating them. CDR3 residues: CASSVGRGNYGYTF. The CDR3 DNA is TGTGCCAGCAGCGTAGGCAGGGGTAACTATGGCTACACCTTC.